This is a list of T cell receptor beta chains from one sample in a study of T cell changes during pregnancy in multiple sclerosis. The assay was immunoSEQ multiplex PCR, and TCRdb's table has in-frame clones only and misses some. The profile shows tens of thousands of clones, about 93% of them singletons. The source was peripheral blood, collected in the third trimester of pregnancy. These receptors originate from a female donor with multiple sclerosis, enrolled in a pregnancy study. Each CDR3 is given with its conserved first and last residue. Fields, in order: CDR3 length, D gene, clone size, V gene, J gene, CDR3 DNA, CDR3 protein. D genes are given only for firm matches. Size is omitted from some rows. Given values are once, few, many or a class for expanded clones.

11	NA	NA	TRBV6-1	TRBJ2-7	TGTGCCAGCACAGAATCCAGGGAGGTTAAATTC	CASTESREVKF
14	NA	NA	TRBV7-8	TRBJ1-1	TGTGCCAGCAGCCCACAACGGAGTCCCACTGAAGCTTTCTTT	CASSPQRSPTEAFF
14	NA	NA	TRBV5-6	TRBJ1-4	TGTGCCAGCAGCTTGGAGGGAGTCGGTGAAAAACTGTTTTTT	CASSLEGVGEKLFF
15	NA	NA	TRBV28	TRBJ1-5	TGTGCCAGCAGTTTCCCGGGAACCGCTAGTCAGCCCCAGCATTTT	CASSFPGTASQPQHF
16	NA	once	TRBV4-1	TRBJ1-2	TGCGCCAGCAGCCAAGAGGCGGGGGGGCAAAGCTATGGCTACACCTTC	CASSQEAGGQSYGYTF
13	NA	NA	TRBV19	TRBJ2-7	TGTGCCAGTAGTATCCACAGCTCCTACGAGCAGTACTTC	CASSIHSSYEQYF
18	NA	once	TRBV7-9	TRBJ2-1	TGTGCCAGCAGCTCTCCCCAGCCGGAGGCCACCGGTTACAATGAGCAGTTCTTC	CASSSPQPEATGYNEQFF
14	TRBD1	NA	TRBV13	TRBJ2-7	TGTGCCAGCAGCGAGATGCCAGGGGGCTACGAGCAGTACTTC	CASSEMPGGYEQYF
15	NA	NA	TRBV25-1	TRBJ2-3	TGTGCCAGCAGTGAATTGGTTGCGAGGGCAGATACGCAGTATTTT	CASSELVARADTQYF
17	TRBD2	NA	TRBV19	TRBJ2-2	TGTGCCAGTAGTTACTTCCTAGCGGGAGGGAGTGGCGGGGAGCTGTTTTTT	CASSYFLAGGSGGELFF
13	NA	NA	TRBV4-1	TRBJ2-7	TGCGCCAGCAGCCAAGGACCAGGGAACGAGCAGTACTTC	CASSQGPGNEQYF
16	NA	NA	TRBV4-1	TRBJ2-7	TGCGCCAGCAGCCAAGATAATAGCGGAGGCTACTACGAGCAGTACTTC	CASSQDNSGGYYEQYF
13	NA	NA	TRBV19	TRBJ1-1	TGTGCCAGTAGTACAACAGTGAACACTGAAGCTTTCTTT	CASSTTVNTEAFF
14	NA	NA	TRBV27	TRBJ1-1	TGTGCCAGCAGTTTATTGTTCCGGAACACTGAAGCTTTCTTT	CASSLLFRNTEAFF
18	TRBD2	once	TRBV28	TRBJ2-5	TGTGCCAGCAGTTACAGGGTGCGACTAGCGGGAGAAGGGGAGACCCAGTACTTC	CASSYRVRLAGEGETQYF
13	TRBD1	NA	TRBV27	TRBJ1-2	TGTGCCAGCAGGACAGGGTATACGGGCGGCTACACCTTC	CASRTGYTGGYTF
16	NA	NA	TRBV9	TRBJ2-3	TGTGCCAGCAGCTCCCCCTCGGGGGAGAGCACAGATACGCAGTATTTT	CASSSPSGESTDTQYF
15	NA	NA	TRBV5-1	TRBJ2-3	TGCGCCAGCAGCTTGTTCACAGATAGCACAGATACGCAGTATTTT	CASSLFTDSTDTQYF
13	TRBD1	NA	TRBV7-9	TRBJ2-7	TGTGCCAGCAGCGAGGGGGCCCCCTACGAGCAGTACTTC	CASSEGAPYEQYF
16	NA	NA	TRBV6-5	TRBJ1-1	TGTGCCAGCAGTTACTCGTATTCGCGGACTGGCACTGAAGCTTTCTTT	CASSYSYSRTGTEAFF
14	NA	NA	TRBV12-5	TRBJ1-1	TGTGCTAGTGGCCCCCGGACAGAGAACACTGAAGCTTTCTTT	CASGPRTENTEAFF